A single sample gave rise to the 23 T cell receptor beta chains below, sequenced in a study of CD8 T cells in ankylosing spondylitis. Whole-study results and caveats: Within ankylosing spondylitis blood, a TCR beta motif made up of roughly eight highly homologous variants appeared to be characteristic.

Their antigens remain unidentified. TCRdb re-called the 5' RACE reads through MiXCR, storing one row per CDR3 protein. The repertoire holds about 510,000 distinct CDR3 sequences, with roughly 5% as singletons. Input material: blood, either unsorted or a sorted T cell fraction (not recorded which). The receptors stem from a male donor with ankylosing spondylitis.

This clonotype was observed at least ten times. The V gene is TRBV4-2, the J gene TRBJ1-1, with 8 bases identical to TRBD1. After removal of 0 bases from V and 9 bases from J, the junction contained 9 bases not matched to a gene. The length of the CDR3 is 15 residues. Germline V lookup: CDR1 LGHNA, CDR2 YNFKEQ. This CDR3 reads CASSQDRDRFLQAFF. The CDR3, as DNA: TGTGCCAGCAGCCAAGATAGGGACAGGTTTCTCCAAGCTTTCTTT.

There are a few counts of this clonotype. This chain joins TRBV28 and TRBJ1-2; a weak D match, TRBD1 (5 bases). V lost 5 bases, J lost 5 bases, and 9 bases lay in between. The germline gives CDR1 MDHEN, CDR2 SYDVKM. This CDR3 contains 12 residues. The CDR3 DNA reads TGTGCCAGCAGTGGGGGAGCGTATGGCTACACCTTC. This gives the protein CASSGGAYGYTF.

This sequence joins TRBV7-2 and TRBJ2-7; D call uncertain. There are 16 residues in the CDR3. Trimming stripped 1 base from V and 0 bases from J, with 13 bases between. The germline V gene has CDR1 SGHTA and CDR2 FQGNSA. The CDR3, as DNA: TGTGCCAGCAGCTTAGAACCCCCTGGAGCCTCCTACGAGCAGTACTTC. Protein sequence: CASSLEPPGASYEQYF.

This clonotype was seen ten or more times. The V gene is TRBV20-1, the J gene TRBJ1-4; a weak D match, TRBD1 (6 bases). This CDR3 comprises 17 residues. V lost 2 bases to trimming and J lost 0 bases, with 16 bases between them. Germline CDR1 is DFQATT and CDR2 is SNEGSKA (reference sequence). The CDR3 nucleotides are TGCAGTGCTAGAATCATTAACAGGGATGCAACTAATGAAAAACTGTTTTTT. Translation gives CSARIINRDATNEKLFF.

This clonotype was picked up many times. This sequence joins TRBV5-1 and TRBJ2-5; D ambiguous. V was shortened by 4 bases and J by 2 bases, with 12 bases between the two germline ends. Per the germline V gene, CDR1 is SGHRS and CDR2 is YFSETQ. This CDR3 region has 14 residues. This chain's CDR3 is CASSITRVQETQYF. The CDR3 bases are TGCGCCAGCAGCATAACCCGGGTTCAAGAGACCCAGTACTTC.

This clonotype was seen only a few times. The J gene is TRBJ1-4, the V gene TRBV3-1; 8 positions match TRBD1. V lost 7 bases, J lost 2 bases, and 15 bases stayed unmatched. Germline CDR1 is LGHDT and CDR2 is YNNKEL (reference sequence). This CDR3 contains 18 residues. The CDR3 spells CASTTLTDRGPTNEKLFF. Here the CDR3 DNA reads TGTGCCAGCACTACTTTGACCGACAGGGGCCCTACTAATGAAAAACTGTTTTTT.

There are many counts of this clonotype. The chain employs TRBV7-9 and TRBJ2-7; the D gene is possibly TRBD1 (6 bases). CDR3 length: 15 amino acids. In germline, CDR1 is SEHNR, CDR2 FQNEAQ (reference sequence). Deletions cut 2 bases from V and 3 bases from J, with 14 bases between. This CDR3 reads CASSLITGTLYEQYF. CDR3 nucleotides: TGTGCCAGCAGCTTAATAACCGGGACACTCTACGAGCAGTACTTC.

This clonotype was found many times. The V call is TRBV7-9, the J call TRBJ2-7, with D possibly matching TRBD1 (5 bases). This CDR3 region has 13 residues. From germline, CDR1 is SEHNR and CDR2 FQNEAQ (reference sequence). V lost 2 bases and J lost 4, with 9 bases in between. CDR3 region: CASSLQGRYEQYF. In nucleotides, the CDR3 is TGTGCCAGCAGCTTACAGGGAAGGTACGAGCAGTACTTC.

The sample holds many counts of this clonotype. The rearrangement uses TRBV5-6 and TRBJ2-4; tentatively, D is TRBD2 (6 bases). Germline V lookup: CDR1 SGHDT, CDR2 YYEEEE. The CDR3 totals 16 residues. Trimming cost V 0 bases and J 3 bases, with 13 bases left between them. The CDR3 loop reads CASSLVGEEGKNIQYF. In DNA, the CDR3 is TGTGCCAGCAGCTTGGTGGGCGAGGAGGGCAAAAACATTCAGTACTTC.

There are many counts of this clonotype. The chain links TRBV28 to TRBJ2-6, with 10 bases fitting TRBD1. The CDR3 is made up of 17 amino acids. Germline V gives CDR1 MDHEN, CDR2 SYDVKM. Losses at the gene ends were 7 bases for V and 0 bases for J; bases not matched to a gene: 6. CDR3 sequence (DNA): TGTGCCAGCAAAAGGGACAGGGGTGACTCTGGGGCCAACGTCCTGACTTTC. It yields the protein CASKRDRGDSGANVLTF.

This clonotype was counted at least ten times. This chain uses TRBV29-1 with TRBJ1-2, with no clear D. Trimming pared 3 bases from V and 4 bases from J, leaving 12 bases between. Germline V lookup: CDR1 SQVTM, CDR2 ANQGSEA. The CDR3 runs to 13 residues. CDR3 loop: CSVESSRRYGYTF. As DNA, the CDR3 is TGCAGCGTTGAGTCGAGCAGGCGCTATGGCTACACCTTC. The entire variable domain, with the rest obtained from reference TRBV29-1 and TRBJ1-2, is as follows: SAVISQKPSRDICQRGTSLTIQCQVDSQVTMMFWYRQQPGQSLTLIATANQGSEATYESGFVIDKFPISRPNLTFSTLTVSNMSPEDSSIYLCSVESSRRYGYTFGSGTRLTVV.

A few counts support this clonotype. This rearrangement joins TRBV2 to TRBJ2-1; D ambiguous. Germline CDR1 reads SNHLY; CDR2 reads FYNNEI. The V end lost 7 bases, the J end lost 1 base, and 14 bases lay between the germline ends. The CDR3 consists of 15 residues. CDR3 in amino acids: CASTRWAESYNEQFF. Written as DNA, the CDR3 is TGTGCCAGCACCCGGTGGGCAGAATCCTACAATGAGCAGTTCTTC.

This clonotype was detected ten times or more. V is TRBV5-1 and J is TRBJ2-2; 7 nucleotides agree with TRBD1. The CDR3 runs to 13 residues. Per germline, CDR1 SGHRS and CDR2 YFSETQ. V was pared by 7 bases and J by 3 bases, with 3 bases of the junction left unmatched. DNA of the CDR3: TGCGCCAGCCTGGGACAGCACACCGGGGAGCTGTTTTTT. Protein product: CASLGQHTGELFF. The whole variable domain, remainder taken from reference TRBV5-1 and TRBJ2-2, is KAGVTQTPRYLIKTRGQQVTLSCSPISGHRSVSWYQQTPGQGLQFLFEYFSETQRNKGNFPGRFSGRQFSNSRSEMNVSTLELGDSALYLCASLGQHTGELFFGEGSRLTVL.

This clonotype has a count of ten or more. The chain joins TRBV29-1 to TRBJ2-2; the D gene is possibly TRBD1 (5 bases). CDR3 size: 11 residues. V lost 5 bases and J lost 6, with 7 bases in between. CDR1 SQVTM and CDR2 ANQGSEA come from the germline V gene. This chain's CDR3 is CSVLRAGELFF. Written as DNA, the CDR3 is TGCAGCGTTCTCAGGGCCGGGGAGCTGTTTTTT.

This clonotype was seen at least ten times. The CDR3 loop reads CASSYLASDNEQFF. For the CDR3, the DNA is TGTGCCAGCAGTTACCTGGCTAGCGATAATGAGCAGTTCTTC. V and J are TRBV6-2 or TRBV6-3 and TRBJ2-1; tentatively, D is TRBD2 (6 bases). V lost 2 bases and J lost 7, with 12 bases in between. The CDR3 loop spans 14 amino acids. Germline CDR1 reads MNHEY; CDR2 reads SVGEGT.

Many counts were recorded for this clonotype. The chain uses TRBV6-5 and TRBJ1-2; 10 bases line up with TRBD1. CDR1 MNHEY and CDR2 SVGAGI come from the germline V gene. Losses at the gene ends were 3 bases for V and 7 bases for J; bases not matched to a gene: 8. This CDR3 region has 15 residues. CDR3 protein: CASSYSGQGMGGYTF. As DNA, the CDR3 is TGTGCCAGCAGTTATTCGGGACAGGGGATGGGTGGCTACACCTTC.

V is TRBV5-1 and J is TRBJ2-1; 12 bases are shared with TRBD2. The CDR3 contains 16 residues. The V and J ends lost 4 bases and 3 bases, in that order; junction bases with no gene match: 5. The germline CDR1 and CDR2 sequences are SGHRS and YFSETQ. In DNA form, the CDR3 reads TGCGCCAGCAGCCGGGGGACTAGCGGGCACTACAATGAGCAGTTCTTC. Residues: CASSRGTSGHYNEQFF.

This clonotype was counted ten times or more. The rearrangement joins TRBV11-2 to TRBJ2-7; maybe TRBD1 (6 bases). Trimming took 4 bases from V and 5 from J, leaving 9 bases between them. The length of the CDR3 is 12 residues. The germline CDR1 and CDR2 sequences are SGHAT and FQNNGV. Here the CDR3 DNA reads TGTGCCAGCAGCTACCCAGGGGACGAGCAGTACTTC. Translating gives CASSYPGDEQYF.

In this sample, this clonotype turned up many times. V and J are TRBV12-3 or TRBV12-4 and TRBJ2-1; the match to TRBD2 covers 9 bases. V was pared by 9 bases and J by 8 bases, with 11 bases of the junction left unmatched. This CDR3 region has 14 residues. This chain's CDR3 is CASSMREGGDEQFF. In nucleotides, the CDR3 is TGTGCCAGTTCGATGCGGGAGGGGGGGGATGAGCAGTTCTTC.

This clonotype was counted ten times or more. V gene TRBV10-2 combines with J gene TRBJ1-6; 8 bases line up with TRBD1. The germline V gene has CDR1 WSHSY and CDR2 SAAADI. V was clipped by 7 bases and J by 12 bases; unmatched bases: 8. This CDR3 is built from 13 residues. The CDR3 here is CASKLTGARPLHF. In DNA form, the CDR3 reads TGCGCCAGCAAGCTGACAGGGGCAAGACCCCTCCACTTT.

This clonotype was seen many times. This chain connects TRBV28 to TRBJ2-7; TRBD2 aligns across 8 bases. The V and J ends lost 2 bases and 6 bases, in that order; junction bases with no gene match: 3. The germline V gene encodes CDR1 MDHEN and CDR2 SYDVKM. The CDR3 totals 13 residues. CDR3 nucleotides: TGTGCCAGCAGTTTAGCGGGAGGAGGCGAGCAGTACTTC. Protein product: CASSLAGGGEQYF.

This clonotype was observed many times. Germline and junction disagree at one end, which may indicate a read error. In DNA form, the CDR3 reads TGTGCTAGCAAGTCATCCACAGGGGTCGGAGAGACCCAGTACTTC. It codes for CASKSSTGVGETQYF. V usage is TRBV7-7 and J usage is TRBJ2-5, with TRBD1 matching 7 bases. CDR3 length: 15 amino acids. Germline CDR1 is SSHAT and CDR2 is FNYEAQ (reference sequence).

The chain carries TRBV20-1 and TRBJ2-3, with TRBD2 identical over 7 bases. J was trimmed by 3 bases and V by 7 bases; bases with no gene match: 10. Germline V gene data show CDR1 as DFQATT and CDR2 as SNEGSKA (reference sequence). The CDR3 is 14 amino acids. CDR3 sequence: CSDNRGRRTDTQYF. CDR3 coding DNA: TGCAGTGACAATCGCGGGAGAAGGACAGATACGCAGTATTTT.